The 20 T cell receptor beta chains below were found in one sample sequenced in a study of blood T cell repertoires in COVID-19. The method was immunoSEQ multiplex PCR; TCRdb's version includes in-frame clones alone and lacks a portion of them. The sample has 250,000 to 300,000 clones; roughly 92% are singletons. The sample consisted of peripheral blood. All receptors derive from a woman aged 25 to 39 with COVID-19, enrolled during active disease.

The chain couples TRBV5-6 to TRBJ2-2; a possible D gene is TRBD1 (6 bases). The CDR3 totals 18 residues. CDR1 SGHDT and CDR2 YYEEEE come from the germline V gene. Deletions cut 0 bases from V and 4 bases from J, with 19 bases between. The CDR3 is CASSLGINREGGTGELFF. DNA of the CDR3: TGTGCCAGCAGCTTGGGGATTAACAGGGAAGGGGGCACCGGGGAGCTGTTTTTT.

This sequence joins TRBV3-1 (or the pseudogene TRBV3-2) and TRBJ2-3; D is uncertain. With 1 base removed from V and 4 bases from J, the gap between germline ends came to 12 bases. CDR1 is LGHDT, CDR2 YNNKEL, per germline (reference sequence). There are 15 residues in the CDR3. CDR3 loop: CASSQALLRADTQYF. CDR3 DNA: TGTGCCAGCAGCCAAGCGTTACTCCGGGCAGATACGCAGTATTTT.

The CDR3 reads CASSVGGTGGGGELFF. The CDR3 DNA follows: TGTGCCAGCAGCGTAGGCGGGACAGGGGGTGGCGGGGAGCTGTTTTTT. V and J are TRBV5-4 and TRBJ2-2, with 11 bases identical to TRBD1. Germline trimming cut 4 bases from V and 7 bases from J; bases unmatched to any gene: 9. Germline V gene lookup returns CDR1 SGHNT and CDR2 YYREEE (reference sequence). This CDR3 comprises 16 residues.

The J gene is TRBJ1-2, the V gene TRBV9; D not certain. The V gene lost 0 bases and the J gene lost 4 bases, with 7 bases spanning the gap. Germline loops: CDR1 SGDLS, CDR2 YYNGEE. CDR3 length: 13 amino acids. This CDR3 is CASSVARSYGYTF. CDR3 bases: TGTGCCAGCAGCGTAGCACGGAGCTATGGCTACACCTTC.

This clone has just a few counts. CDR3 coding DNA: TGTGCCAGCAGTAGGACAGGGACAGCTTTCTTT. This encodes CASSRTGTAFF. The chain recombines TRBV28 with TRBJ1-1; 8 bases are shared with TRBD1. V shed 5 bases and J 10 bases; nucleotides not matched to a gene: 3. The CDR3 is 11 amino acids. Germline V gene lookup returns CDR1 MDHEN and CDR2 SYDVKM.

The genes are TRBV18 and TRBJ1-3; tentatively, D is TRBD1 (6 bases). V was clipped by 5 bases and J by 0 bases, with 20 bases between them. The CDR3 sequence is 18 residues long. Looked up from germline, CDR1 is KGHSH and CDR2 is LQKENI. The CDR3 sequence is CASSNLSPTGYSGNTIYF. The CDR3 nucleotides read TGTGCCAGCTCAAACTTGAGTCCGACAGGCTACTCTGGAAACACCATATATTTT.

This chain uses TRBV7-9 with TRBJ2-7; a weak D match, TRBD2 (6 bases). CDR3 length equals 15 residues. Germline CDR1 reads SEHNR; CDR2 reads FQNEAQ (reference sequence). The V end was cut by 0 bases, the J end by 2 bases, with 11 bases between. The CDR3 DNA reads TGTGCCAGCAGCTTAGCCGGGACTCAGACCTACGAGCAGTACTTC. Amino acids: CASSLAGTQTYEQYF. The full variable domain, completed using reference TRBV7-9 and TRBJ2-7, is DTGVSQNPRHKITKRGQNVTFRCDPISEHNRLYWYRQTLGQGPEFLTYFQNEAQLEKSRLLSDRFSAERPKGSFSTLEIQRTEQGDSAMYLCASSLAGTQTYEQYFGPGTRLTVT.

The chain recombines TRBV3-1 (or the pseudogene TRBV3-2) with TRBJ2-3; perhaps TRBD2 as D (6 bases). The V end was cut by 1 base, the J end by 4 bases, with 21 bases between. Per the germline V gene, CDR1 is LGHDT and CDR2 is YNNKEL (reference sequence). The CDR3 length is 18 residues. DNA for the CDR3: TGTGCCAGCAGCCAAGGGAGGGGTAGCGATGTCTGGGCAGATACGCAGTATTTT. Its protein is CASSQGRGSDVWADTQYF.

The V gene is TRBV11-2, the J gene TRBJ1-1, with TRBD1 as a possible D gene (5 bases). Trimming removed 5 bases at V and 0 bases at J, with 13 bases between. The CDR3 has 15 residues. Germline V CDR1 and CDR2: SGHAT, FQNNGV. CDR3 sequence reads: CASSPGVTLNTEAFF. The CDR3 DNA follows: TGTGCCAGCAGCCCGGGGGTGACATTGAACACTGAAGCTTTCTTT.

This clone was counted a few times. The V call is TRBV28, the J call TRBJ2-7; no clear D. V lost 3 bases and J 3 bases, leaving 6 bases between the germline ends. This CDR3 is built from 12 residues. CDR1 MDHEN and CDR2 SYDVKM come from the germline V gene. The DNA of the CDR3 is TGTGCCAGCAGTTTGAGCAACTACGAGCAGTACTTC. Translated: CASSLSNYEQYF.

This chain connects TRBV27 to TRBJ1-6; D uncertain. The CDR3 loop spans 12 amino acids. The germline V and J ends were trimmed by 3 bases and 9 bases, with 6 bases remaining between them. The germline CDR1 and CDR2 sequences are MNHEY and SMNVEV (reference sequence). The CDR3 here is CASSFSSSPLHF. The CDR3 DNA sequence: TGTGCCAGCAGTTTTAGTAGTTCACCCCTCCACTTT.

The DNA of the CDR3 is TGTGCCAGCAGCCAAGCAGAGGGCAATCAGCCCCAGCATTTT. It is translated as CASSQAEGNQPQHF. The chain uses TRBV4-2 and TRBJ1-5; D unresolved. The ends were cut back, 1 base at V and 2 bases at J, with 6 bases in the middle. Germline loops: CDR1 LGHNA, CDR2 YNFKEQ. The CDR3 is 14 amino acids.

V gene TRBV19 combines with J gene TRBJ2-1; 11 nucleotides agree with TRBD2. CDR3 length equals 14 residues. V gave up 5 bases and J gave up 8 bases; unmatched junction bases: 5. The germline CDR1 and CDR2 sequences are LNHDA and SQIVND (reference sequence). The CDR3 coding sequence is TGTGCCAGTAGTCCCCAGACTAGCGGGGATGAGCAGTTCTTC. Translated: CASSPQTSGDEQFF.

V usage is TRBV28 and J usage is TRBJ1-5; TRBD1 matches at 9 bases. Per germline, CDR1 MDHEN and CDR2 SYDVKM. V shed 7 bases and J 7 bases; nucleotides not matched to a gene: 8. The CDR3 is 14 residues long. CDR3 amino acids: CASTLDRGRQPQHF. CDR3 DNA sequence: TGTGCCAGCACCTTAGACAGGGGGAGGCAGCCCCAGCATTTT.

The CDR3: CSAGWAGEAFF. As DNA, the CDR3 is TGCAGTGCCGGCTGGGCAGGTGAAGCTTTCTTT. This chain uses TRBV20-1 with TRBJ1-1; no definite D call. V shed 6 bases and J shed 7 bases, with 12 bases lying between them. The CDR3 contains 11 residues. CDR1 is DFQATT, CDR2 SNEGSKA, per germline (reference sequence).

This clone has a handful of counts. The V and J genes are TRBV9 and TRBJ2-1; D possibly corresponds to TRBD2 (5 bases). The CDR3 loop spans 15 amino acids. Germline assignment: CDR1 SGDLS and CDR2 YYNGEE. V shed 0 bases and J shed 10 bases, with 17 bases lying between them. In DNA form, the CDR3 reads TGTGCCAGCAGCGTAGAAAGCGGTATCCCTGCCGAGCAGTTCTTC. This gives the protein CASSVESGIPAEQFF.

This rearrangement joins TRBV18 to TRBJ2-7, with 8 bases identical to TRBD1. The CDR3 runs to 14 residues. V was pared by 5 bases and J by 2 bases, with 5 bases of the junction left unmatched. Germline CDR1 and CDR2: KGHSH and LQKENI. Here the CDR3 DNA reads TGTGCCAGCTCATCCACACAGGGGGCCTACGAGCAGTACTTC. Amino acids: CASSSTQGAYEQYF. Full variable domain (outside the CDR3, taken from reference TRBV18 and TRBJ2-7): NAGVMQNPRHLVRRRGQEARLRCSPMKGHSHVYWYRQLPEEGLKFMVYLQKENIIDESGMPKERFSAEFPKEGPSILRIQQVVRGDSAAYFCASSSTQGAYEQYFGPGTRLTVT.

The chain couples TRBV29-1 to TRBJ2-3; 7 positions match TRBD2. The length of the CDR3 is 14 residues. CDR1 and CDR2 from the germline V gene are SQVTM and ANQGSEA. Trimming cost V 4 bases and J 4 bases; bases outside gene matches: 8. The CDR3, as DNA: TGCAGCGTTGCCGGGAGGCAAAGCGCAGATACGCAGTATTTT. This sequence encodes CSVAGRQSADTQYF.

V usage is TRBV28 and J usage is TRBJ2-5; tentative D call: TRBD1 (5 bases). Germline CDR1 MDHEN, CDR2 SYDVKM. The V and J ends lost 4 bases and 5 bases respectively, with 11 bases between them. The CDR3 spans 13 residues. The CDR3 nucleotides are TGTGCCAGCAGTTACCCCAACAGGGAGACCCAGTACTTC. This encodes CASSYPNRETQYF. The full variable domain, its missing parts supplied by reference TRBV28 and TRBJ2-5, is DVKVTQSSRYLVKRTGEKVFLECVQDMDHENMFWYRQDPGLGLRLIYFSYDVKMKEKGDIPEGYSVSREKKERFSLILESASTNQTSMYLCASSYPNRETQYFGPGTRLLVL.

The chain is built from TRBV19 and TRBJ2-6, with TRBD1 matching 9 bases. In germline, CDR1 is LNHDA, CDR2 SQIVND (reference sequence). The CDR3 has 17 amino acids. V lost 8 bases, J lost 1 base, and 9 bases stayed unmatched. CDR3 loop: CASHRDRDPSGANVLTF. The DNA of the CDR3 is TGTGCCAGTCACCGGGACAGGGATCCGTCTGGGGCCAACGTCCTGACTTTC.